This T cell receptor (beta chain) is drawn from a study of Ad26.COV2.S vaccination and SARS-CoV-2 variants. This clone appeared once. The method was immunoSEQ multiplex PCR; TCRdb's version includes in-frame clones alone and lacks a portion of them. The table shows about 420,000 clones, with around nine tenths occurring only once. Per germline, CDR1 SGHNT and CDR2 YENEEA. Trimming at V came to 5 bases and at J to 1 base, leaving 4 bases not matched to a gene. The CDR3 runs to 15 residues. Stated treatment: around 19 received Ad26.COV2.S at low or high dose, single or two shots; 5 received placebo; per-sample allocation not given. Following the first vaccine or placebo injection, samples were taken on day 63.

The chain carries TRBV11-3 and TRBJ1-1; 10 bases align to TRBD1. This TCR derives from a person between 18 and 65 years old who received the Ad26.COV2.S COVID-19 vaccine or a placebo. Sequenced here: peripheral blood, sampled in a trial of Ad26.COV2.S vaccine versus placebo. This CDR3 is CASSIGTGENTEAFF. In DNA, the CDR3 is TGTGCCAGCAGCATCGGGACAGGGGAGAACACTGAAGCTTTCTTT.